One and the same sample provided the 31 T cell receptor beta chains below, sequenced in a study of CD8 T cells in ankylosing spondylitis. For these TCRs, the target antigens are not known. A single record per CDR3 protein comes from TCRdb applying MiXCR to the 5' RACE reads. This table holds around 490,000 distinct CDR3 sequences, approximately 5.3% found once. Notes on the study in general: A motif of several highly homologous TCR beta variants was seen as apparently characteristic of ankylosing spondylitis blood.

The sequencing sample was made of blood, either unsorted or a sorted T cell fraction (not recorded which). The receptors here all came from a male donor with ankylosing spondylitis.

The chain recombines TRBV19 with TRBJ1-5; TRBD1 is a possible D gene (6 bases). The CDR3 covers 15 residues. V lost 3 bases, J lost 0 bases, and 9 bases lay in between. CDR1 is LNHDA, CDR2 SQIVND, per germline (reference sequence). The DNA of the CDR3 is TGTGCCAGTAGTATTGGACAGCATAGCAATCAGCCCCAGCATTTT. As protein: CASSIGQHSNQPQHF.

This clonotype was detected a few times. The chain has TRBV18 and TRBJ2-7, with TRBD2 matching 7 bases. The V and J ends lost 3 bases and 3 bases, in that order; junction bases with no gene match: 2. There are 13 residues in the CDR3. From germline, CDR1 is KGHSH and CDR2 LQKENI. The CDR3 sequence: CASSPWTSYEQYF. CDR3 bases: TGTGCCAGCTCACCGTGGACTAGCTACGAGCAGTACTTC.

The J gene is TRBJ2-7, the V gene TRBV7-2, with TRBD1 matching over 8 bases. Per germline, CDR1 SGHTA and CDR2 FQGNSA. CDR3 size: 14 residues. V was pared by 1 base and J by 3 bases, with 2 bases of the junction left unmatched. In DNA form, the CDR3 reads TGTGCCAGCAGCTTAGGGACAGGGCACTACGAGCAGTACTTC. This codes for CASSLGTGHYEQYF.

This clonotype was counted many times. One end of the junction fails to match germline, which may point to a read error. The chain links TRBV7-7 to TRBJ2-3, with no clear D. CDR3 length equals 15 residues. The germline V gene encodes CDR1 SSHAT and CDR2 FNYEAQ (reference sequence). CDR3 coding DNA: TGTGCTAGCAGCCCTCAAATGACTAGCACAGATACGCAGTATTTT. Translation: CASSPQMTSTDTQYF.

This clonotype came up many times. The rearrangement joins TRBV20-1 to TRBJ1-3; D is undetermined. V lost 3 bases to trimming and J lost 0 bases, with 9 bases between them. The CDR3 has 14 residues. The germline CDR1 and CDR2 sequences are DFQATT and SNEGSKA (reference sequence). Here the CDR3 reads CSARSDGSGNTIYF. CDR3 in DNA: TGCAGTGCTAGGTCCGACGGCTCTGGAAACACCATATATTTT.

This clonotype was seen many times. The chain couples TRBV11-2 to TRBJ1-5; no firm D call. Looked up from germline, CDR1 is SGHAT and CDR2 is FQNNGV. The CDR3 extends over 12 amino acids. Trimming removed 10 bases at V and 6 bases at J, with 13 bases between. The CDR3 is CATLKAGQPQHF. The CDR3 bases are TGTGCCACCTTAAAGGCGGGTCAGCCCCAGCATTTT.

The sample holds many counts of this clonotype. The J gene is TRBJ1-3, the V gene TRBV20-1; weak D call: TRBD1 (6 bases). Trimming pared 4 bases from V and 0 bases from J, leaving 13 bases between. Per germline, CDR1 DFQATT and CDR2 SNEGSKA (reference sequence). This CDR3 is built from 15 residues. The CDR3 sequence is CSATGQFYSGNTIYF. The CDR3, as DNA: TGCAGTGCTACTGGACAGTTTTACTCTGGAAACACCATATATTTT.

This clonotype occurred many times. This chain links TRBV11-2 with TRBJ1-1; D remains unclear. Germline V CDR1 and CDR2: SGHAT, FQNNGV. The CDR3 sequence is 15 residues long. Trimming stripped 2 bases from V and 1 base from J, with 11 bases between. The CDR3 nucleotides read TGTGCCAGCAGCTTACTCGAGGGAACGAACACTGAAGCTTTCTTT. Its translation is CASSLLEGTNTEAFF. Complete variable domain (other parts from reference TRBV11-2 and TRBJ1-1): EAGVAQSPRYKIIEKRQSVAFWCNPISGHATLYWYQQILGQGPKLLIQFQNNGVVDDSQLPKDRFSAERLKGVDSTLKIQPAKLEDSAVYLCASSLLEGTNTEAFFGQGTRLTVV.

V and J are TRBV28 and TRBJ2-3; weak D call: TRBD1 (5 bases). The V and J ends lost 7 bases and 2 bases respectively, with 10 bases between them. This CDR3 has 13 amino acids. Germline CDR1 and CDR2: MDHEN and SYDVKM. The DNA for the CDR3 is TGTGCCAGCAAAATGACAGCCACAGATACGCAGTATTTT. Its protein product is CASKMTATDTQYF. Full variable domain (remainder filled in from reference TRBV28 and TRBJ2-3): DVKVTQSSRYLVKRTGEKVFLECVQDMDHENMFWYRQDPGLGLRLIYFSYDVKMKEKGDIPEGYSVSREKKERFSLILESASTNQTSMYLCASKMTATDTQYFGPGTRLTVL.

In this sample, this clonotype turned up many times. J is TRBJ1-4 and V is TRBV7-2; TRBD1 matches at 8 bases. Per germline, CDR1 SGHTA and CDR2 FQGNSA. Germline trimming cut 3 bases from V and 7 bases from J; bases unmatched to any gene: 4. The CDR3 spans 14 residues. The CDR3 protein is CASSLDRAGEKLFF. In DNA form, the CDR3 reads TGTGCCAGCAGCTTGGACAGGGCTGGTGAAAAACTGTTTTTT.

Many counts were recorded for this clonotype. The chain combines TRBV12-3 or TRBV12-4 with TRBJ1-2, with D tentatively TRBD1 (5 bases). Trimming pared 4 bases from V and 5 bases from J, leaving 11 bases between. The CDR3 totals 13 residues. The CDR3 sequence: CASSWDLNYGYTF. DNA of the CDR3: TGTGCCAGCAGTTGGGACCTTAATTATGGCTACACCTTC.

This clonotype occurred many times. The rearrangement joins TRBV9 to TRBJ2-7, with TRBD2 matching over 8 bases. The germline V gene encodes CDR1 SGDLS and CDR2 YYNGEE. This CDR3 contains 15 residues. V lost 0 bases and J lost 3; bases outside the gene matches: 5. The CDR3 sequence is CASSVGRAGVYEQYF. DNA of the CDR3: TGTGCCAGCAGCGTAGGGAGAGCGGGAGTCTACGAGCAGTACTTC.

This clonotype was counted only a few times. The chain is built from TRBV20-1 and TRBJ2-1; 9 bases line up with TRBD2. The CDR3 length is 18 residues. Germline CDR1 reads DFQATT; CDR2 reads SNEGSKA (reference sequence). The V gene end was trimmed by 5 bases and the J gene end by 0 bases; junction bases not matched to a gene: 14. The CDR3 nucleotides read TGCAGTGCTGGCGGGGGGGCAGCTACCGCCAGCTCCTACAATGAGCAGTTCTTC. Translating it yields CSAGGGAATASSYNEQFF.

This clonotype was picked up a small number of times. The V and J genes are TRBV2 and TRBJ2-7, with TRBD2 matching over 11 bases. Per germline, CDR1 SNHLY and CDR2 FYNNEI. Trimming took 5 bases from V and 7 from J; bases not matched to a gene: 10. This CDR3 has 15 residues. The CDR3 is CASSYLLAGAYEQYF. The CDR3 DNA reads as TGTGCCAGCAGTTATTTACTAGCGGGAGCGTATGAGCAGTACTTC.

This clonotype appeared many times. J is TRBJ2-4 and V is TRBV2; perhaps TRBD2 as D (5 bases). The CDR3 is 15 amino acids. V was pared by 7 bases and J by 1 base, with 14 bases between. Germline CDR1 is SNHLY and CDR2 is FYNNEI. This CDR3 reads CASTQAVGAKNIQYF. CDR3 in DNA: TGTGCCAGCACCCAAGCGGTGGGTGCCAAAAACATTCAGTACTTC.

This clonotype appeared many times. V is TRBV7-2 and J is TRBJ2-3; a weak D match, TRBD1 (5 bases). V lost 8 bases, J lost 6 bases, and 9 bases lay in between. In germline, CDR1 is SGHTA, CDR2 FQGNSA. CDR3 length: 11 residues. CDR3 in amino acids: CASGAADTQYF. CDR3 coding DNA: TGTGCCAGCGGGGCTGCGGATACGCAGTATTTT.

In regard to this clonotype: This could be a read error, since a much larger clone is one nucleotide away. This rearrangement joins TRBV12-3 or TRBV12-4 to TRBJ2-1, with 8 bases matching TRBD2. This CDR3 comprises 16 residues. The CDR3: CASSFLSGGSCNEQFF. CDR3 bases: TGTGCCAGCAGTTTCTTAAGCGGGGGCTCCTGCAATGAGCAGTTCTTC.

This clonotype was seen repeatedly, ten times or more. The CDR3 nucleotides are TGTGCCACCAGCAGCGACACAGATACGCAGTATTTT. It is translated as CATSSDTDTQYF. This rearrangement joins TRBV24-1 to TRBJ2-3, with no clear D. Trimming left V 7 bases short and J 2 bases short, with 6 bases between. Germline CDR1 and CDR2: KGHDR and SFDVKD. This CDR3 contains 12 residues.

This clonotype was detected many times. This chain uses TRBV5-1 with TRBJ2-5, with 8 bases fitting TRBD1. V shed 0 bases, J shed 4 bases, and the junction held 2 bases outside the gene matches. The V gene's germline CDR1 is SGHRS and CDR2 YFSETQ. The CDR3 has 14 residues. For the CDR3, the DNA is TGCGCCAGCAGCTTGGGGACAGGGAGAGAGACCCAGTACTTC. This codes for CASSLGTGRETQYF.

This clonotype was seen repeatedly, ten times or more. This chain uses TRBV2 with TRBJ1-2; 8 nucleotides match TRBD1. V was pared by 4 bases and J by 7 bases, with 8 bases of the junction left unmatched. This CDR3 has 14 amino acids. Germline-derived CDR1 and CDR2 are SNHLY and FYNNEI. CDR3 DNA: TGTGCCAGCAGTGCGACGGACAGGGTGGTTGGCTACACCTTC. This sequence encodes CASSATDRVVGYTF.

This clonotype was counted ten times or more. V is TRBV5-1 and J is TRBJ1-1; D not resolved. The CDR3 runs 15 residues. V was clipped by 2 bases and J by 5 bases, with 16 bases between them. Germline lookup yields CDR1 SGHRS and CDR2 YFSETQ. The CDR3: CASSFSWGAGTEAFF. For the CDR3, the DNA is TGCGCCAGCAGCTTTTCCTGGGGAGCGGGGACTGAAGCTTTCTTT.

This clonotype was picked up many times. The rearrangement links TRBV29-1 to TRBJ1-4; no firm D call. This CDR3 has 13 residues. The ends were cut back, 1 base at V and 7 bases at J, with 10 bases in the middle. Per the germline V gene, CDR1 is SQVTM and CDR2 is ANQGSEA. The CDR3 nucleotides read TGCAGCGTTGAAGTGGACTATCGTGAAAAACTGTTTTTT. It codes for CSVEVDYREKLFF.

This clonotype was counted ten times or more. This chain connects TRBV5-1 to TRBJ2-5; 13 bases are shared with TRBD2. Germline CDR1 and CDR2: SGHRS and YFSETQ. The junction had 9 bases not matched to a gene; V was cut back by 4 bases and J by 0 bases. The CDR3 sequence is 18 residues long. The CDR3 nucleotides read TGCGCCAGCAGCCGCGGGACTAGCGGGACCAACTACCAAGAGACCCAGTACTTC. Translated: CASSRGTSGTNYQETQYF. The complete variable domain, with remaining parts taken from reference TRBV5-1 and TRBJ2-5, reads KAGVTQTPRYLIKTRGQQVTLSCSPISGHRSVSWYQQTPGQGLQFLFEYFSETQRNKGNFPGRFSGRQFSNSRSEMNVSTLELGDSALYLCASSRGTSGTNYQETQYFGPGTRLLVL.

The chain joins TRBV5-1 to TRBJ2-3; no definite D call. This CDR3 contains 13 residues. The V gene lost 0 bases and the J gene lost 5 bases, with 7 bases spanning the gap. Germline values: CDR1 SGHRS, CDR2 YFSETQ. DNA for the CDR3: TGCGCCAGCAGCTTGGGGTGGAGAGATACGCAGTATTTT. This encodes CASSLGWRDTQYF.

The sample holds a few counts of this clonotype. The chain joins TRBV18 to TRBJ2-7; D is uncertain. V was shortened by 5 bases and J by 6 bases, with 20 bases between the two germline ends. Germline V gene lookup returns CDR1 KGHSH and CDR2 LQKENI. The CDR3 runs to 15 residues. CDR3 bases: TGTGCCAGCTCAAAGGGAAGCGCATCGTTCGGCGAGCAGTACTTC. Residues: CASSKGSASFGEQYF.

This clonotype was counted ten times or more. This chain joins TRBV12-3 or TRBV12-4 and TRBJ2-3; 11 bases are shared with TRBD1. The CDR3 spans 15 residues. V shed 7 bases, J shed 4 bases, and the junction held 7 bases outside the gene matches. The CDR3 DNA is TGTGCCAGCAAACACCGGGACAGGGGGTCAGATACGCAGTATTTT. This codes for CASKHRDRGSDTQYF.

At least ten counts were recorded for this clonotype. The V call is TRBV4-1, the J call TRBJ1-6, with D possibly TRBD1 on 6 matching bases. There are 17 residues in the CDR3. Trimming removed 1 base at V and 7 bases at J, with 17 bases between. Looked up from germline, CDR1 is MGHRA and CDR2 is YSYEKL. DNA of the CDR3: TGCGCCAGCAGCCAAGGCCGACAGGTTAAAACCAATTCACCCCTCCACTTT. This codes for CASSQGRQVKTNSPLHF.

The J gene is TRBJ2-1, the V gene TRBV11-3, with 10 bases aligning to TRBD2. Germline V CDR1 and CDR2: SGHNT, YENEEA. The CDR3 has 16 residues. V was clipped by 2 bases and J by 8 bases; unmatched bases: 9. The CDR3 is CASSLLSSGGAHEQFF. The CDR3 bases are TGTGCCAGCAGCTTACTCTCCAGCGGGGGGGCCCATGAGCAGTTCTTC.

In its sample, this clonotype was seen many times. The chain couples TRBV29-1 to TRBJ1-2; D might be TRBD1 (5 bases). This CDR3 spans 14 amino acids. The ends were cut back, 2 bases at V and 5 bases at J, with 15 bases in the middle. The germline gives CDR1 SQVTM, CDR2 ANQGSEA. CDR3 region: CSVEPLWGEYGYTF. CDR3 coding DNA: TGCAGCGTTGAACCCCTCTGGGGCGAATATGGCTACACCTTC.

This clonotype has at least ten counts. CDR3 DNA sequence: TGTGCCAGCAGCTTGGATGGGGGGGGAGGCTACGAGCAGTACTTC. Residues: CASSLDGGGGYEQYF. This chain uses TRBV5-8 with TRBJ2-7; 7 bases are shared with TRBD2. Germline V gene sequence: CDR1 SGHTS, CDR2 YDEGEE. The CDR3 covers 15 residues. V lost 0 bases, J lost 3 bases, and 6 bases stayed unmatched.

At least ten counts were recorded for this clonotype. The V call is TRBV5-5, the J call TRBJ2-7, with D perhaps matching TRBD2 (6 bases). V was clipped by 3 bases and J by 0 bases, with 13 bases between them. There are 15 residues in the CDR3. Germline V gene data show CDR1 as SGHKS and CDR2 as YYEKEE (reference sequence). The chain's CDR3 is CASSWGDGSSYEQYF. The CDR3 DNA reads as TGTGCCAGCAGCTGGGGGGACGGCAGCTCCTACGAGCAGTACTTC.